Sequencing of this T cell receptor (beta chain) was carried out in a study of beta chain features in type 1 diabetes. Study-wide findings and caveats: Naive, central memory and Treg TCRB repertoires appeared more alike in patients than in healthy donors. Over-representation of high TCR-expressing cells was a possible consequence of cDNA sequencing.

Many counts were recorded for this clone. Its antigen is unknown. CDR1 is SQVTM and CDR2 is ANQGSEA in the germline V gene. There are 14 residues in the CDR3. The V end lost 0 bases, the J end lost 1 base, and 9 bases lay between the germline ends. All of the isolated RNA was reverse transcribed, so expressed TCRB transcripts were sequenced. Sequenced by immunoSEQ multiplex PCR; TCRdb stores in-frame clones only, minus some. The table records under 250,000 clones, 13% to 15% of them present only once. The V gene is TRBV29-1, the J gene TRBJ2-5, with D tentatively TRBD1 (5 bases). The sequenced material came from naive CD4+ T cells from blood. The clonotype comes from a middle-aged woman in good health. The CDR3 protein is CSVEDGAGQETQYF. DNA of the CDR3: TGCAGCGTTGAAGATGGGGCTGGCCAAGAGACCCAGTACTTC. The full variable domain, rest sourced from reference TRBV29-1 and TRBJ2-5, is SAVISQKPSRDICQRGTSLTIQCQVDSQVTMMFWYRQQPGQSLTLIATANQGSEATYESGFVIDKFPISRPNLTFSTLTVSNMSPEDSSIYLCSVEDGAGQETQYFGPGTRLLVL.